This T cell receptor (beta chain) came from a study of shared clonotypes between healthy human individuals (dated by TCRdb to 2018 to 2020). General notes on the study: Three men and two women, aged 18 to 49 years, made up the cohort. For each donor, CD4 naive and CD4 memory were each run on three plates, CD8 naive on two plates, and CD8 memory on one plate. Blood TCR repertoires of roughly 5 healthy adults were deeply sequenced to estimate repertoire size and the extent of clonotype sharing between individuals. Per donor, leukapheresis produced somewhere between about 0.8 and 9 billion PBMCs. To increase sequencing depth and limit assay-specific biases, different laboratories used diverse techniques to prepare libraries and sequence TCR repertoires.

Using the deep immunoSEQ assay, multiplex PCR amplified TCR CDR3 regions from genomic DNA. Extracted genomic DNA from each cell subset was distributed evenly across all wells of several immunoSEQ 96-well plates, and each plate was treated as a replicate. For sorted subsets, each replicate PCR was loaded with approximately 200 ng genomic DNA, equivalent to some 27,000 T cell genomes. Purified libraries were measured with a Qubit 3.0 fluorometer, size-checked on a Bioanalyzer 2100, and measured again with the KAPA Library Quantification kit. Every immunoSEQ 96-well plate was sequenced on a separate single-read 150-cycle Illumina NextSeq 550 flow cell. The authors' analysis ran thus. The immunoSEQ output contained only junctional sequences without quality scores, so filtering could not match that applied to full-length reads. Sequences were annotated with PyIR, a Python wrapper for IgBLAST v1.9, and V/J genes and CDR3 were assigned using IMGT germline references. Reads were removed for weak V/J assignments (E-value above 1e-6), missing CDR3, stop codons, out-of-frame junctions, or ambiguous translated residues. V3J clonotypes were defined as sequences sharing an identical inferred V gene, J gene, and CDR3 amino acid sequence. To compute the percentage overlap between repertoires, the number of shared unique clonotypes was divided by the size of the smaller repertoire. Repertoire richness was assessed with RTK rarefaction, the Chao1 estimator, and Recon v2.1 estimates of unobserved clonotypes. Generation probabilities were computed with OLGA for all TCRbeta clonotypes obtained by the gDNA method from a few donors. The source is immuneACCESS, and TCRdb retained only in-frame sequences with V and J called. Part of the clones is not carried over; for the studies checked, unresolved V genes explain less than half of this, and the remainder is unexplained. That table gives V, J and clone size, and the DNA gave D and trimming. This sample comprises about 2.3 million clones, 85% to 95% of them detected only once. The top ten hold 0.37% of the sample.

A note on this clone: Its cognate antigen has yet to be identified. Base-call qualities are not available, and no considerably larger clone is one nucleotide away.

The donors were healthy, HIV-negative adults with no recently reported acute infections or vaccinations. Every donor was a Caucasian adult residing in Nashville, Tennessee, USA. CD4+ T cells were enriched by magnetic negative selection; naive cells were then positively selected on CD45RA, and the negative fraction formed the memory subset. Blood was obtained by leukapheresis, after which PBMCs were separated by Ficoll-Histopaque density gradient centrifugation and cryopreserved in liquid nitrogen vapor phase. Analytical flow cytometry was used to check the purity and quantity of every magnetically sorted T cell population. Each sorted fraction had its genomic DNA isolated and then quantified by UV absorbance on a Nanodrop 2000c. The study at large found these results: Pairwise subsampling led to the expectation that sequencing depth would affect the degree of clonotype sharing among donors. Sharing across a few donors was observed for roughly 5.4% of naive CD4, under 4% of naive CD8, 2% to 2.5% of memory CD4, and roughly 0.4% of memory CD8 clonotypes. Naive subsets generally had larger estimated clonotype richness than memory subsets did. Because the study included a small number of donors, the genetic and exposure-history diversity represented was limited. Clonotypes shared by all four sorted-subset donors showed higher generation probabilities than non-shared clonotypes. Sampling was limited to blood, and TCR repertoires in tissue likely differ from TCR repertoires in blood. Even with the large sequencing depth, rarefaction of the sorted-subset datasets indicated that sequencing was incomplete.

Reading from cysteine to phenylalanine, the CDR3 counts 17 amino acids. The kept DNA is CDR3 alone, 51 bases in frame from the first base. Trimming accounts for 6 bases at V and 2 bases at J, while the number of junction bases matched to no gene is 15. CDR1 and CDR2 are read off the germline V gene as SNHLY and FYNNEI. The V gene is TRBV2 and the J gene is TRBJ1-1; TRBD1 fits 7 bases in the junction. Sequenced material: naive CD4+ T cells from PBMCs. The cell subset or site tag for this specimen amounts to: CD45RA+ positively selected. This sequence was found in a man aged 18-30 years in good health. Some clones in this sample may be carry-over from other donors' samples. The CDR3 region has the sequence CASRDREWINSNTEAFF. Read as DNA, the sequence is TGTGCCAGCAGAGACAGGGAGTGGATAAACTCTAACACTGAAGCTTTCTTT.